The following is a T cell receptor (beta chain) sequence with its context. Profiling relied on immunoSEQ multiplex PCR, and the TCRdb table lists in-frame clones only, not all of them. The data show 80,000 or so clones, approximately 90% seen once. This record comes from a study of T cell changes during pregnancy in multiple sclerosis. The material was peripheral blood, obtained before pregnancy. The clonotype originates from a female donor with multiple sclerosis, enrolled in a pregnancy study.

CDR3 DNA sequence: TGCGCCAGCAGCCCAGCGCAGACAGGGTCTAACGAGCAGTACTTC. Amino acid sequence: CASSPAQTGSNEQYF. The V gene is TRBV5-1, the J gene TRBJ2-7, with 7 bases lining up with TRBD1. The CDR3 has 15 amino acids. CDR1 is SGHRS and CDR2 is YFSETQ in the germline V gene. Losses at the gene ends were 4 bases for V and 5 bases for J; bases not matched to a gene: 12. Full variable domain (missing parts from reference TRBV5-1 and TRBJ2-7): KAGVTQTPRYLIKTRGQQVTLSCSPISGHRSVSWYQQTPGQGLQFLFEYFSETQRNKGNFPGRFSGRQFSNSRSEMNVSTLELGDSALYLCASSPAQTGSNEQYFGPGTRLTVT.